This T cell receptor beta chain was captured in a study of T cell responses to AZD1222 COVID-19 vaccine. Study-wide findings and caveats: Increased Spike-specific TCR breadth and depth were observed after two AZD1222 doses.

Profiling relied on immunoSEQ multiplex PCR, and the TCRdb table lists in-frame clones only, not all of them. Counted here are 90,000 to 150,000 clones, about 88% occurring once; the ten biggest clones make up 3%. This clone appeared a single time. Its target is unknown. This CDR3 is built from 14 residues. The germline V and J ends were trimmed by 4 bases and 5 bases, with 12 bases remaining between them. Looked up from germline, CDR1 is SGHKS and CDR2 is YYEKEE (reference sequence). Material: peripheral blood, obtained 28 days after the second AZD1222 dose. This TCR came from an adult who received the AZD1222 COVID-19 vaccine. The chain has TRBV5-5 and TRBJ1-4; D is undetermined. CDR3 residues: CASSTPEANEKLFF. In DNA form, the CDR3 reads TGTGCCAGCAGCACCCCGGAGGCCAATGAAAAACTGTTTTTT.